Below, 24 T cell receptor beta chains from the same sample are listed, as sequenced in a study of shared clonotypes between healthy human individuals. TCRdb's table, derived via immunoSEQ multiplex PCR, lists solely in-frame clones and lacks some. The sample lists under 1,900,000 clones, approximately 98.5% occurring once. The material sequenced was naive CD4+ T cells sorted from blood. Documented subset: CD45RA+ positively selected. These receptors were collected from a young man in good health.

The rearrangement uses TRBV7-2 and TRBJ2-7; 12 bases agree with TRBD2. From germline, CDR1 is SGHTA and CDR2 FQGNSA. V shed 3 bases and J 6 bases; nucleotides not matched to a gene: 6. The CDR3 sequence is 15 residues long. In DNA form, the CDR3 reads TGTGCCAGCAGCTTTGGACTAGCGGGAATTAGCGAGCAGTACTTC. Its translation is CASSFGLAGISEQYF.

The chain has TRBV7-9 and TRBJ2-7; D is ambiguous. The V end lost 0 bases, the J end lost 5 bases, and 23 bases lay between the germline ends. Germline lookup yields CDR1 SEHNR and CDR2 FQNEAQ (reference sequence). The CDR3 is made up of 18 amino acids. The CDR3 coding sequence is TGTGCCAGCAGCTTAGCGATAGGGTGGCAATTCGCCTTTGACGAGCAGTACTTC. It translates to CASSLAIGWQFAFDEQYF.

The chain is built from TRBV5-4 and TRBJ2-7; 11 bases map to TRBD2. V was pared by 4 bases and J by 6 bases, with 12 bases of the junction left unmatched. The length of the CDR3 is 16 residues. Germline CDR1 is SGHNT and CDR2 is YYREEE (reference sequence). CDR3 DNA: TGTGCCAGCAGCCCGGGAGGGGCTAGCGGGAGGACCGAGCAGTACTTC. This encodes CASSPGGASGRTEQYF.

The chain recombines TRBV4-1 with TRBJ1-1; D is perhaps TRBD1 (6 bases). The germline V gene encodes CDR1 MGHRA and CDR2 YSYEKL. Trimming cost V 0 bases and J 6 bases, with 14 bases left between them. This CDR3 contains 15 residues. The CDR3 DNA reads TGCGCCAGCAGCCAAGATCCAGGGGTAAGCCCTGAAGCTTTCTTT. Translation gives CASSQDPGVSPEAFF.

The chain recombines TRBV2 with TRBJ1-2; D is unresolved. V lost 6 bases to trimming and J lost 8 bases, with 1 base between them. Looked up from germline, CDR1 is SNHLY and CDR2 is FYNNEI. The length of the CDR3 is 8 residues. The CDR3 spells CASRGYTF. The CDR3 nucleotides are TGTGCCAGCAGGGGCTACACCTTC.

The gene calls are TRBV5-5 and TRBJ2-3; D is perhaps TRBD2 (6 bases). The V gene's germline CDR1 is SGHKS and CDR2 YYEKEE (reference sequence). The CDR3 spans 17 residues. Trimming pared 4 bases from V and 2 bases from J, leaving 20 bases between. The CDR3 sequence is CASSHYDTADYTDTQYF. The CDR3 DNA sequence: TGTGCCAGCAGCCATTACGACACAGCGGACTACACAGATACGCAGTATTTT.

This clone showed up just once. The chain links TRBV2 to TRBJ2-3; the match to TRBD1 covers 7 bases. V gave up 4 bases and J gave up 2 bases; unmatched junction bases: 3. CDR1 is SNHLY and CDR2 is FYNNEI in the germline V gene. The CDR3 runs to 14 residues. The CDR3 nucleotides read TGTGCCAGCAGTGGACAGGGCCCCACAGATACGCAGTATTTT. Protein product: CASSGQGPTDTQYF.

The chain couples TRBV5-6 to TRBJ1-2, with D possibly TRBD1 on 6 matching bases. V lost 1 base, J lost 3 bases, and 16 bases lay in between. Germline CDR1 and CDR2: SGHDT and YYEEEE. The CDR3 is 16 amino acids. The CDR3 loop is CASSLIAGGSDYGYTF. Written as DNA, the CDR3 is TGTGCCAGCAGCTTGATAGCGGGGGGCTCGGACTATGGCTACACCTTC.

The V and J genes are TRBV25-1 and TRBJ2-1; no clear D. Germline lookup yields CDR1 MGHDK and CDR2 SYGVNS. Trimming stripped 3 bases from V and 1 base from J, with 7 bases between. The CDR3 runs 14 residues. CDR3 protein: CASSDRRSYNEQFF. The CDR3 region has the DNA TGTGCCAGCAGTGACAGGAGATCCTACAATGAGCAGTTCTTC.

The V call is TRBV5-6, the J call TRBJ2-3; TRBD1 matches 7 bases. Germline V gene data show CDR1 as SGHDT and CDR2 as YYEEEE. V shed 2 bases and J 4 bases; nucleotides not matched to a gene: 1. This CDR3 contains 13 residues. The CDR3 DNA reads TGTGCCAGCAGCTTTGACAGGGCAGATACGCAGTATTTT. This translates into CASSFDRADTQYF.

The V gene is TRBV5-1, the J gene TRBJ2-5, with TRBD1 identical over 10 bases. CDR3 length equals 17 residues. V was pared by 0 bases and J by 9 bases, with 14 bases of the junction left unmatched. CDR1 is SGHRS, CDR2 YFSETQ, per germline. The DNA of the CDR3 is TGCGCCAGCAGCTTGGCCGGGGACAGGGGAAATATAGCGGCCCAGTACTTC. Translated: CASSLAGDRGNIAAQYF.

The J gene is TRBJ1-5, the V gene TRBV2, with no clear D. The V and J ends lost 6 bases and 0 bases respectively, with 12 bases between them. There are 15 residues in the CDR3. CDR1 and CDR2 from the germline V gene are SNHLY and FYNNEI. The CDR3 DNA is TGTGCCAGCAGAAGGAGCGGAAATAGCAATCAGCCCCAGCATTTT. It codes for CASRRSGNSNQPQHF.

This clone showed up just once. The chain couples TRBV30 to TRBJ2-7; weak D call: TRBD1 (5 bases). The CDR3 runs to 11 residues. The ends were cut back, 4 bases at V and 2 bases at J, with 6 bases in the middle. In germline, CDR1 is GTSNPN, CDR2 SVGIG (reference sequence). The CDR3, as DNA: TGTGCCTGGAAGACAGCCTACGAGCAGTACTTC. Protein: CAWKTAYEQYF.

The rearrangement uses TRBV28 and TRBJ2-2; perhaps D is TRBD1 or TRBD2 (5 bases each). The CDR3 extends over 18 amino acids. Germline loops: CDR1 MDHEN, CDR2 SYDVKM. V lost 2 bases and J lost 0, with 16 bases in between. The CDR3 loop is CASSLPRTGPTNTGELFF. DNA for the CDR3: TGTGCCAGCAGTTTACCAAGGACGGGACCTACGAACACCGGGGAGCTGTTTTTT.

J is TRBJ1-1 and V is TRBV7-9; the D is unclear. The CDR3 is made up of 13 amino acids. Germline values: CDR1 SEHNR, CDR2 FQNEAQ (reference sequence). Trimming removed 11 bases from V and 2 bases from J, with 15 bases in between. CDR3 sequence: CAGWPRDNTEAFF. In DNA form, the CDR3 reads TGTGCCGGATGGCCGCGCGATAACACTGAAGCTTTCTTT. The variable domain in full, with the rest retrieved from reference TRBV7-9 and TRBJ1-1, is DTGVSQNPRHKITKRGQNVTFRCDPISEHNRLYWYRQTLGQGPEFLTYFQNEAQLEKSRLLSDRFSAERPKGSFSTLEIQRTEQGDSAMYLCAGWPRDNTEAFFGQGTRLTVV.

This clone was seen just once. The chain employs TRBV18 and TRBJ2-5, with D perhaps TRBD1 (6 bases). The CDR3 extends over 15 amino acids. Germline assignment: CDR1 KGHSH and CDR2 LQKENI. Between the trimmed V and J ends, which lost 3 bases and 0 bases, there was a span of 11 bases. The CDR3 coding sequence is TGTGCCAGCTCACCCTACAGGGCGTACCAAGAGACCCAGTACTTC. The encoded protein is CASSPYRAYQETQYF.

This clone has just one count. The gene calls are TRBV7-2 and TRBJ2-3; D is uncertain. This CDR3 has 15 amino acids. CDR1 is SGHTA, CDR2 FQGNSA, per germline. The V end lost 5 bases, the J end lost 3 bases, and 15 bases lay between the germline ends. CDR3 loop: CASSPALASTDTQYF. CDR3 coding DNA: TGTGCCAGCAGCCCCGCCTTGGCAAGTACAGATACGCAGTATTTT.

The rearrangement links TRBV5-6 to TRBJ1-5; 8 bases map to TRBD1. This CDR3 is built from 13 residues. Trimming at V came to 4 bases and at J to 11 bases, leaving 8 bases not matched to a gene. The germline V gene has CDR1 SGHDT and CDR2 YYEEEE. This chain's CDR3 is CASSQDRVGTQHF. CDR3 nucleotide sequence: TGTGCCAGCAGCCAGGACAGGGTAGGAACCCAGCATTTT.

CDR3 amino acids: CASSNSNYGYTF. The CDR3 nucleotides read TGTGCCAGCTCAAATTCTAACTATGGCTACACCTTC. V and J are TRBV6-1 and TRBJ1-2; D not resolved. The germline CDR1 and CDR2 sequences are MNHNS and SASEGT. The CDR3 sequence is 12 residues long. Trimming removed 8 bases at V and 0 bases at J, with 7 bases between.

This clone came up once. The chain combines TRBV2 with TRBJ1-5; 8 positions agree with TRBD1. V lost 8 bases and J lost 5; bases outside the gene matches: 8. This CDR3 has 14 amino acids. Per the germline V gene, CDR1 is SNHLY and CDR2 is FYNNEI. CDR3 sequence reads: CASGGQGGYQPQHF. The CDR3 nucleotides are TGTGCCAGCGGCGGACAGGGAGGGTATCAGCCCCAGCATTTT.

The CDR3 bases are TGCGCCAGCAGCTTGCTCGAACTAGACACTGAAGCTTTCTTT. It encodes CASSLLELDTEAFF. The chain employs TRBV5-1 and TRBJ1-1; D unresolved. In germline, CDR1 is SGHRS, CDR2 YFSETQ. The V end lost 1 base, the J end lost 3 bases, and 10 bases lay between the germline ends. CDR3 size: 14 residues.

The chain joins TRBV19 to TRBJ2-5; D is uncertain. The CDR3 runs 13 residues. With 4 bases removed from V and 3 bases from J, the gap between germline ends came to 9 bases. The V gene's germline CDR1 is LNHDA and CDR2 SQIVND (reference sequence). CDR3 bases: TGTGCCAGTAGTAGGGCAGTTGAAGAGACCCAGTACTTC. Amino acid sequence: CASSRAVEETQYF.

The chain uses TRBV28 and TRBJ1-5, with 7 positions matching TRBD1. Trimming removed 2 bases from V and 6 bases from J; junction bases left unmatched: 13. The CDR3 is 17 amino acids. CDR1 is MDHEN and CDR2 is SYDVKM in the germline V gene. The DNA for the CDR3 is TGTGCCAGCAGTTTACCTGGACAGGCTCTCTCCCGTCAGCCCCAGCATTTT. Translating it yields CASSLPGQALSRQPQHF.

The chain links TRBV6-5 to TRBJ2-2; D gene ambiguous. The germline V gene has CDR1 MNHEY and CDR2 SVGAGI. The CDR3 contains 15 residues. V lost 3 bases and J lost 7, with 15 bases in between. The CDR3 loop is CASSYVPAAVGELFF. The CDR3 nucleotides read TGTGCCAGCAGTTATGTTCCGGCCGCCGTCGGGGAGCTGTTTTTT.